What follows are 28 T cell receptor beta chains derived from one specimen sequenced in a study of shared clonotypes between healthy human individuals. The data were produced by immunoSEQ multiplex PCR, yet TCRdb's version contains in-frame clones alone and is incomplete. The data hold some 1,900,000 clones, with approximately 95% observed a single time. In the naive CD8 group, cells lacked CD45RO and were positively selected for CCR7, so terminally differentiated effector memory CD45RA+ cells were left out. The sample was naive CD8+ T cells sorted from blood. The receptors shown here come from a man aged 18 to 29 in good health.

The J gene is TRBJ2-7, the V gene TRBV7-9; D gene unclear. This CDR3 has 15 amino acids. Per the germline V gene, CDR1 is SEHNR and CDR2 is FQNEAQ (reference sequence). V was shortened by 5 bases and J by 5 bases, with 19 bases between the two germline ends. The CDR3 DNA reads as TGTGCCAGCAGCCAAAGGGAATGGTTAAAAGACGAGCAGTACTTC. Translation gives CASSQREWLKDEQYF.

For this clone: Other DNA sequences of this sample code for an identical CDR3. The chain combines TRBV30 with TRBJ1-1, with D unclear. The V and J ends lost 5 bases and 5 bases respectively, with 9 bases between them. The CDR3 is made up of 11 amino acids. Germline assignment: CDR1 GTSNPN and CDR2 SVGIG (reference sequence). This CDR3 is CAWGGGTEAFF. The CDR3 region has the DNA TGTGCCTGGGGAGGAGGGACTGAAGCTTTCTTT. Filled out from reference TRBV30 and TRBJ1-1, the complete variable domain reads SQTIHQWPATLVQPVGSPLSLECTVEGTSNPNLYWYRQAAGRGLQLLFYSVGIGQISSEVPQNLSASRPQDRQFILSSKKLLLSDSGFYLCAWGGGTEAFFGQGTRLTVV.

The chain uses TRBV2 and TRBJ2-7; D may be TRBD2 (5 bases). The CDR3 has 17 amino acids. Germline CDR1 and CDR2: SNHLY and FYNNEI. With 5 bases removed from V and 1 base from J, the gap between germline ends came to 21 bases. CDR3 sequence reads: CASSQKGAPSGSYEQYF. In DNA form, the CDR3 reads TGTGCCAGCAGTCAAAAGGGAGCTCCCTCGGGGTCCTACGAGCAGTACTTC.

The J gene is TRBJ1-1, the V gene TRBV6-5, with a possible D match to TRBD1 (5 bases). Germline lookup yields CDR1 MNHEY and CDR2 SVGAGI. The V gene lost 3 bases and the J gene lost 3 bases, with 11 bases spanning the gap. The CDR3 is made up of 14 amino acids. CDR3 nucleotide sequence: TGTGCCAGCAGTTATCGCGCAGGGTACACTGAAGCTTTCTTT. Its translation is CASSYRAGYTEAFF.

V and J are TRBV7-2 and TRBJ2-1; weak D call: TRBD2 (5 bases). Germline V gives CDR1 SGHTA, CDR2 FQGNSA. The V end lost 1 base, the J end lost 0 bases, and 7 bases lay between the germline ends. This CDR3 comprises 15 residues. CDR3 DNA sequence: TGTGCCAGCAGCTTAGAGCGGAGCTCCTACAATGAGCAGTTCTTC. It yields the protein CASSLERSSYNEQFF.

The rearrangement uses TRBV10-3 and TRBJ2-7; 9 nucleotides align to TRBD1. The germline V gene has CDR1 ENHRY and CDR2 SYGVKD. The junction had 7 bases not matched to a gene; V was cut back by 0 bases and J by 1 base. The CDR3 spans 17 residues. Here the CDR3 reads CAISESKIGTGSYEQYF. DNA for the CDR3: TGTGCCATCAGTGAGTCGAAGATAGGGACAGGGTCCTACGAGCAGTACTTC.

This chain uses TRBV29-1 with TRBJ2-1; 12 nucleotides align to TRBD2. This CDR3 comprises 15 residues. The germline V gene has CDR1 SQVTM and CDR2 ANQGSEA. V gave up 4 bases and J gave up 6 bases; unmatched junction bases: 7. The CDR3 DNA reads TGCAGCGTTGTATACCTAGCGGGAGGGTTCAATGAGCAGTTCTTC. Translated, it gives CSVVYLAGGFNEQFF.

V gene TRBV7-8 combines with J gene TRBJ2-3; 8 nucleotides line up with TRBD2. After removal of 2 bases from V and 0 bases from J, the junction contained 4 bases not matched to a gene. The CDR3 spans 16 residues. Germline V gene data show CDR1 as SGHVS and CDR2 as FQNEAQ. CDR3 nucleotide sequence: TGTGCCAGCAGCTTATTTTCGGGAGGGAGCACAGATACGCAGTATTTT. Protein sequence: CASSLFSGGSTDTQYF.

CDR3 residues: CASSPPFSSSYNSPLHF. The CDR3 nucleotides are TGTGCCAGCTCACCACCGTTTTCGAGTTCCTATAATTCACCCCTCCACTTT. The gene calls are TRBV18 and TRBJ1-6; unclear D gene. Germline V gene lookup returns CDR1 KGHSH and CDR2 LQKENI. There are 17 residues in the CDR3. V lost 0 bases to trimming and J lost 1 base, with 10 bases between them.

This clone was recorded only once. The rearrangement links TRBV2 to TRBJ1-2; D gene unclear. Germline CDR1 reads SNHLY; CDR2 reads FYNNEI. The CDR3 runs to 15 residues. Trimming removed 4 bases from V and 2 bases from J, with 14 bases in between. The CDR3 DNA follows: TGTGCCAGCAGTGGCGTGTCCGAATTCAACTATGGCTACACCTTC. This gives the protein CASSGVSEFNYGYTF.

This chain links TRBV4-1 with TRBJ2-7; D may be TRBD1 or TRBD2 (5 bases each). V lost 0 bases and J 4 bases, leaving 16 bases between the germline ends. Germline CDR1 reads MGHRA; CDR2 reads YSYEKL. The CDR3 sequence is 16 residues long. The chain's CDR3 is CASSQDKTQGGYEQYF. The CDR3 nucleotides read TGCGCCAGCAGCCAAGATAAGACGCAGGGCGGGTACGAGCAGTACTTC.

V is TRBV12-5 and J is TRBJ2-3; D possibly corresponds to TRBD1 (6 bases). Germline loops: CDR1 LGHNT, CDR2 FRNRAP. Trimming shortened V by 5 bases and J by 2 bases, and 11 bases separated the two germline ends. This CDR3 is built from 14 residues. CDR3 DNA sequence: TGTGCTAGTGGTGGCAGGACAGACACAGATACGCAGTATTTT. It specifies CASGGRTDTDTQYF.

The chain employs TRBV18 and TRBJ1-1; no definite D call. V was trimmed by 0 bases and J by 5 bases, leaving 10 bases between them. CDR3 size: 14 residues. Germline-derived CDR1 and CDR2 are KGHSH and LQKENI. Here the CDR3 reads CASSPPWAVTEAFF. The CDR3 DNA reads as TGTGCCAGCTCACCACCCTGGGCTGTAACTGAAGCTTTCTTT.

This clone has just one count. This chain links TRBV11-2 with TRBJ2-7; tentative D call: TRBD1 (5 bases). Germline CDR1 and CDR2: SGHAT and FQNNGV. The CDR3 is made up of 14 amino acids. V dropped 1 base and J dropped 5 bases, with 12 bases sitting between them. The CDR3, as DNA: TGTGCCAGCAGCTTAGTCACAGGTTCGAACGAGCAGTACTTC. Encoded protein: CASSLVTGSNEQYF.

This clone was seen a single time. The V gene is TRBV5-1, the J gene TRBJ1-6, with D uncertain. The germline V gene encodes CDR1 SGHRS and CDR2 YFSETQ. The length of the CDR3 is 14 residues. The ends were cut back, 7 bases at V and 7 bases at J, with 15 bases in the middle. DNA of the CDR3: TGCGCCAGCCGGTCCGACAACCGAAATTCACCCCTCCACTTT. It encodes CASRSDNRNSPLHF.

This rearrangement joins TRBV9 to TRBJ2-3, with 9 bases matching TRBD1. Looked up from germline, CDR1 is SGDLS and CDR2 is YYNGEE. The CDR3 is 16 amino acids. V lost 4 bases, J lost 2 bases, and 8 bases stayed unmatched. This CDR3 is CASSPEGQGPTDTQYF. CDR3 nucleotide sequence: TGTGCCAGCAGCCCAGAGGGACAGGGTCCCACAGATACGCAGTATTTT.

This clone was observed a few times. J is TRBJ1-5 and V is TRBV7-6, with D perhaps TRBD1 (5 bases). V lost 5 bases and J lost 3, with 20 bases in between. Germline CDR1 SGHVS, CDR2 FNYEAQ. The CDR3 is made up of 17 amino acids. CDR3 nucleotides: TGTGCCAGCAGCCCAAGTCCGGGGGGACTGCCCAATCAGCCCCAGCATTTT. This sequence encodes CASSPSPGGLPNQPQHF.

On this clone: This sample includes further DNA sequences coding for the same CDR3. The V and J genes are TRBV11-2 and TRBJ2-7; maybe TRBD1 (6 bases). V lost 5 bases to trimming and J lost 2 bases, with 10 bases between them. Germline V CDR1 and CDR2: SGHAT, FQNNGV. This CDR3 is built from 13 residues. The CDR3 protein is CASSLGTTYEQYF. In DNA, the CDR3 is TGTGCCAGCAGCCTTGGGACAACCTACGAGCAGTACTTC. The whole variable domain, remainder taken from reference TRBV11-2 and TRBJ2-7, is EAGVAQSPRYKIIEKRQSVAFWCNPISGHATLYWYQQILGQGPKLLIQFQNNGVVDDSQLPKDRFSAERLKGVDSTLKIQPAKLEDSAVYLCASSLGTTYEQYFGPGTRLTVT.

The genes are TRBV18 and TRBJ2-1; 10 nucleotides align to TRBD2. Trimming removed 2 bases from V and 4 bases from J; junction bases left unmatched: 11. The germline gives CDR1 KGHSH, CDR2 LQKENI. The CDR3 totals 18 residues. This CDR3 is CASSPSASGSGEYNEQFF. CDR3 nucleotide sequence: TGTGCCAGCTCACCATCGGCTAGCGGGAGTGGTGAGTACAATGAGCAGTTCTTC.

Comments on this clone: Distinct nucleotide sequences in the sample also encode this CDR3. The V and J genes are TRBV5-6 and TRBJ2-2, with a weak D call TRBD1 (6 bases). This CDR3 has 15 amino acids. Germline V gene lookup returns CDR1 SGHDT and CDR2 YYEEEE. V was trimmed by 0 bases and J by 1 base, leaving 7 bases between them. The CDR3 nucleotides read TGTGCCAGCAGCTTGGGAGGGGGGAACACCGGGGAGCTGTTTTTT. Encoded protein: CASSLGGGNTGELFF.

The chain links TRBV6-1 to TRBJ2-2; perhaps D is TRBD1 or TRBD2 (5 bases each). V was clipped by 1 base and J by 7 bases, with 19 bases between them. The CDR3 has 17 amino acids. Germline CDR1 reads MNHNS; CDR2 reads SASEGT. The CDR3: CASSEGSRLGENGELFF. Written as DNA, the CDR3 is TGTGCCAGCAGTGAAGGGTCTCGTCTAGGGGAGAACGGGGAGCTGTTTTTT.

V and J are TRBV28 and TRBJ2-7; TRBD1 aligns across 8 bases. With 7 bases clipped from V and 2 bases from J, the junction kept 10 bases outside the gene matches. From germline, CDR1 is MDHEN and CDR2 SYDVKM. The CDR3 has 15 amino acids. The CDR3 spells CASTSRGPDPYEQYF. CDR3 in DNA: TGTGCCAGCACCTCCAGGGGGCCCGACCCCTACGAGCAGTACTTC. The whole variable domain, remainder taken from reference TRBV28 and TRBJ2-7, is DVKVTQSSRYLVKRTGEKVFLECVQDMDHENMFWYRQDPGLGLRLIYFSYDVKMKEKGDIPEGYSVSREKKERFSLILESASTNQTSMYLCASTSRGPDPYEQYFGPGTRLTVT.

This chain joins TRBV28 and TRBJ2-2; D is perhaps TRBD1 (5 bases). Trimming cost V 1 base and J 2 bases, with 11 bases left between them. Germline assignment: CDR1 MDHEN and CDR2 SYDVKM. This CDR3 has 16 residues. This chain's CDR3 is CASSLSPGRNTGELFF. The CDR3 DNA follows: TGTGCCAGCAGTTTATCCCCAGGGCGCAACACCGGGGAGCTGTTTTTT.

The rearrangement uses TRBV7-9 and TRBJ2-1; 14 nucleotides align to TRBD2. CDR1 and CDR2 from the germline V gene are SEHNR and FQNEAQ (reference sequence). The length of the CDR3 is 19 residues. Trimming took 5 bases from V and 0 from J; bases not matched to a gene: 9. CDR3: CASSPGLAGADRSYNEQFF. CDR3 DNA: TGTGCCAGCAGCCCGGGACTAGCGGGGGCCGACCGCTCCTACAATGAGCAGTTCTTC.

The CDR3 bases are TGCGCCAGCAGCTTTTTCTCCGCCGGGACAGCGACGGCAGATACGCAGTATTTT. It encodes CASSFFSAGTATADTQYF. This rearrangement joins TRBV5-1 to TRBJ2-3; 7 nucleotides agree with TRBD1. CDR3 size: 18 residues. The germline gives CDR1 SGHRS, CDR2 YFSETQ. Trimming at V came to 2 bases and at J to 4 bases, leaving 16 bases not matched to a gene.

The rearrangement joins TRBV19 to TRBJ2-7, with 7 bases matching TRBD1. The CDR3 runs 14 residues. Germline V lookup: CDR1 LNHDA, CDR2 SQIVND (reference sequence). V gave up 3 bases and J gave up 6 bases; unmatched junction bases: 8. The CDR3 DNA reads as TGTGCCAGTAGTATCCGGGACAGACCAGCCGAGCAGTACTTC. Translation gives CASSIRDRPAEQYF.

The CDR3 spells CASNWSSYNSPLHF. Here the CDR3 DNA reads TGTGCCAGCAATTGGAGCTCCTATAATTCACCCCTCCACTTT. This chain uses TRBV6-1 with TRBJ1-6; D gene ambiguous. This CDR3 is built from 14 residues. With 7 bases removed from V and 0 bases from J, the gap between germline ends came to 7 bases. Germline V gene data show CDR1 as MNHNS and CDR2 as SASEGT.

J is TRBJ2-5 and V is TRBV27; D is ambiguous. The germline V and J ends were trimmed by 6 bases and 5 bases, with 13 bases remaining between them. CDR1 is MNHEY, CDR2 SMNVEV, per germline (reference sequence). The CDR3 extends over 13 amino acids. This CDR3 reads CASSHYPRETQYF. DNA for the CDR3: TGTGCCAGCAGCCATTACCCTCGGGAGACCCAGTACTTC.